The clone carrying this T cell receptor (beta chain) was seen a few times. CDR3 length: 14 residues. The ends were cut back, 3 bases at V and 5 bases at J, with 14 bases in the middle. CDR1 DFQATT and CDR2 SNEGSKA come from the germline V gene (reference sequence). This entry is derived from a study of T-cell reconstitution after alpha-beta-depleted transplantation in children. Researchers prepared the TCRbeta library using unique molecular identifiers, the study reports. TCRdb re-called the PCR reads through MiXCR, storing one row per CDR3 protein. This table has 150,000 to 250,000 distinct CDR3 sequences, roughly 15% appearing once.

V gene TRBV20-1 combines with J gene TRBJ1-5, with D tentatively TRBD1 (5 bases). The sample in question was PBMCs from the stem cell graft donor, obtained from the stem cell graft. The TCR comes from a human donor who donated a stem cell graft to a child with acute lymphoblastic leukemia. The CDR3 loop is CSASDGAPHQPQHF. The CDR3 coding sequence is TGCAGTGCTAGCGATGGGGCCCCCCATCAGCCCCAGCATTTT.